This is a list of T cell receptor beta chains from one sample in a study of blood T cell repertoires in COVID-19. TCRdb's table, derived via immunoSEQ multiplex PCR, lists solely in-frame clones and lacks some. Here the sample spans 250,000 to 350,000 clones, 87% being singletons. Sequencing used PBMCs or T cells enriched from blood (not recorded which). These receptors came from a woman aged 18-29 years who had recovered from COVID-19. Each CDR3 is given with its conserved first and last residue. D genes are given only for firm matches. Size is omitted from some rows. Given values are once, few, many or a class for expanded clones.

j_call v_call d_call clone_size cdr3_nt cdr3_aa
TRBJ2-7 TRBV25-1 TRBD2 NA TGTGCCAGCGGGGGACTAGCTTCCTACGAGCAGTACTTC CASGGLASYEQYF
TRBJ1-2 TRBV25-1 NA NA TGTGCCAGCAGGTCCAGGACAGCAACGGGTGGCTACACCTTC CASRSRTATGGYTF
TRBJ2-1 TRBV4-1 TRBD2 NA TGCGCCAGCAGCCCCCACCCCCCTAGCGGGGCGGAGCAGTTCTTC CASSPHPPSGAEQFF
TRBJ2-1 TRBV4-2 TRBD2 NA TGTGCCAGCAGCCAAACCGCCGGACTAGGGCCGGGTGAGCAGTTCTTC CASSQTAGLGPGEQFF
TRBJ2-3 TRBV19 TRBD2 NA TGTGCCAGTAGCAGACTAGCGGGAGAACCAGATACGCAGTATTTT CASSRLAGEPDTQYF
TRBJ1-1 TRBV4-2 NA NA TGTGCCAGCAGCCAAGACAGGGAGGTCACTGAAGCTTTCTTT CASSQDREVTEAFF
TRBJ1-4 TRBV19 TRBD1 NA TGTGCCAGGAAATCAGGGGGCCCCAGAGAAAAACTGTTTTTT CARKSGGPREKLFF
TRBJ2-2 TRBV27 NA NA TGTGCCAGCAGTTTTCTAGCGAACACCGGGGAGCTGTTTTTT CASSFLANTGELFF
TRBJ1-4 TRBV6-1 NA NA TGTGCCAGCAGTGAAAGGCAGGGGTGGGAAAAACTGTTTTTT CASSERQGWEKLFF
TRBJ2-3 TRBV5-1 TRBD2 NA TGCGCCAGCAGCTTGGTGCCTAGGCTAGCGGGGGGGCTAGCAGATACGCAGTATTTT CASSLVPRLAGGLADTQYF
TRBJ2-5 TRBV7-9 TRBD2 NA TGTGCCAGCAGCCCACTTGGGAGGGAAACCCAAGAGACCCAGTACTTC CASSPLGRETQETQYF
TRBJ1-1 TRBV7-2 NA NA TGTGCCAGCAGCTTAGTAGGACAAAGCACTGAAGCTTTCTTT CASSLVGQSTEAFF
TRBJ1-6 TRBV27 NA NA TGTGCCAGCAACTCACACAGGCGGGGTTCACCCCTCCACTTT CASNSHRRGSPLHF
TRBJ1-6 TRBV2 NA NA TGTGCCGGAGGGATAGGGACGTCGTATAATTCACCCCTCCACTTT CAGGIGTSYNSPLHF
TRBJ1-1 TRBV4-3 TRBD1 many TGCGCCAGCAGCCGACAGGGGGCGCAAGGATCTGAAGCTTTCTTT CASSRQGAQGSEAFF
TRBJ2-7 TRBV5-4 NA NA TGTGCCAGCAGCTTGGACCAGGGATACTACGAGCAGTACTTC CASSLDQGYYEQYF
TRBJ1-1 TRBV28 NA NA TGTGCCAGCAGTCCCTGGGGCAGCATGAACACTGAAGCTTTCTTT CASSPWGSMNTEAFF
TRBJ1-4 TRBV3-1/TRBV3-2 NA NA TGTGCCAGCAGTAGGGGATTAAATGAAAAACTGTTTTTT CASSRGLNEKLFF
TRBJ2-7 TRBV14 NA NA TGTGCCAGCAGTCCAAGGTTGGAGGGACTTTGGGACGAGCAGTACTTC CASSPRLEGLWDEQYF
TRBJ2-1 TRBV6-2/TRBV6-3 NA NA TGTGCCAGCAGTTACTCCAGCGATGAGCAGTTCTTC CASSYSSDEQFF
TRBJ2-3 TRBV5-4 NA NA TGTGCCAGCAGCTTCGCAGATACGCAGTATTTT CASSFADTQYF
TRBJ1-2 TRBV5-1 NA once TGCGCCAGCAGCTTGGTGCAGGGCGTCGACTATGGCTACACCTTC CASSLVQGVDYGYTF